The rows below give T cell receptor beta chains drawn from one sample of a study of blood T cell repertoires in COVID-19. TCRdb's table, derived via immunoSEQ multiplex PCR, lists solely in-frame clones and lacks some. The sample lists over 120,000 clones; 70% to 85% were seen once. Material: PBMCs or T cells enriched from blood (not recorded which). The source is a man between 45 and 60 years old who had recovered from COVID-19. The CDR3 runs from the conserved cysteine through the conserved F or W. Fields, in order: D gene, V gene, J gene, clone size, CDR3 protein, CDR3 DNA. The D gene is left open where the match is weak. Rows give clone size only sometimes, using once, few, many, or a class for an expanded clone.

.	TRBV19	TRBJ2-7	.	CASRTRSGTEQYF	TGTGCCAGTAGGACGCGTTCAGGTACCGAGCAGTACTTC
TRBD2	TRBV7-2	TRBJ2-1	.	CASSVELAGVRNEQFF	TGTGCCAGCAGCGTAGAGCTAGCGGGGGTTCGCAATGAGCAGTTCTTC
TRBD1	TRBV3-1/TRBV3-2	TRBJ1-1	.	CASSPGTAEAFF	TGTGCCAGCAGCCCAGGGACAGCTGAAGCTTTCTTT
.	TRBV2	TRBJ1-5	few	CASSVGLGGSSNQPQHF	TGTGCCAGCAGTGTGGGCCTCGGCGGGTCTAGCAATCAGCCCCAGCATTTT
.	TRBV4-2	TRBJ1-2	once	CASSQELAVDYGYTF	TGTGCCAGCAGCCAAGAACTGGCGGTGGACTATGGCTACACCTTC
.	TRBV10-3	TRBJ1-1	.	CAISQEGGGNTEAFF	TGTGCCATCAGTCAAGAGGGAGGGGGGAACACTGAAGCTTTCTTT
TRBD1	TRBV18	TRBJ2-1	.	CASPKLGRTGQGEQFF	TGTGCCAGCCCTAAGCTCGGACGGACAGGGCAGGGTGAGCAGTTCTTC
TRBD1	TRBV6-5	TRBJ1-1	.	CASRVQGALNTEAFF	TGTGCCAGCAGAGTACAGGGGGCGCTGAACACTGAAGCTTTCTTT
TRBD1	TRBV4-1	TRBJ2-5	once	CASSLIGQGEYQETQYF	TGCGCCAGCAGCCTTATCGGACAGGGGGAATACCAAGAGACCCAGTACTTC
TRBD1	TRBV10-3	TRBJ2-1	.	CAISESILMGQVGNEQFF	TGTGCCATCAGTGAGTCGATTTTAATGGGACAGGTCGGCAATGAGCAGTTCTTC
.	TRBV9	TRBJ2-1	.	CASSVAGRTYNEQFF	TGTGCCAGCAGCGTAGCTGGGAGAACCTACAATGAGCAGTTCTTC
.	TRBV9	TRBJ2-7	.	CASSLGGVSYEQYF	TGTGCCAGCAGCTTAGGGGGGGTCTCCTACGAGCAGTACTTC
.	TRBV19	TRBJ1-5	.	CASRQPQHF	TGTGCCAGTCGTCAGCCCCAGCATTTT
.	TRBV21-1	TRBJ1-5	.	CASSNQDRTWDQPQHF	TGTGCCAGCAGCAACCAGGACAGAACGTGGGATCAGCCCCAGCATTTT
.	TRBV7-3	TRBJ1-2	.	CASRENDSYGYTF	TGTGCCAGCAGGGAGAACGACAGCTATGGCTACACCTTC
TRBD1	TRBV10-3	TRBJ1-2	.	CATTGVDYGYTF	TGTGCCACCACAGGGGTTGACTATGGCTACACCTTC
.	TRBV7-9	TRBJ2-3	.	CASSRRDSSTDTQYF	TGTGCCAGCAGCCGCCGGGACTCTTCCACAGATACGCAGTATTTT
TRBD2	TRBV6-2/TRBV6-3	TRBJ2-2	.	CASSYGRRTSRNTGELFF	TGTGCCAGCAGTTACGGGCGGAGGACTAGCCGGAACACCGGGGAGCTGTTTTTT
.	TRBV3-1/TRBV3-2	TRBJ1-1	.	CASSHSDRDTEAFF	TGTGCCAGCAGCCATTCGGATCGGGACACTGAAGCTTTCTTT
.	TRBV11-3	TRBJ2-5	few	CASSLAAGETQYF	TGTGCCAGCAGCTTAGCGGCGGGGGAGACCCAGTACTTC
.	TRBV6-2/TRBV6-3	TRBJ2-7	.	CASSYGQGSSYEQYF	TGTGCCAGCAGTTACGGCCAGGGTAGCTCCTACGAGCAGTACTTC
.	TRBV7-2	TRBJ1-5	.	CASSLRVNQPQHF	TGTGCCAGCAGCTTACGGGTAAATCAGCCCCAGCATTTT
.	TRBV21-1	TRBJ1-5	.	CASSKVFRGGNQPQHF	TGTGCCAGCAGCAAAGTCTTCAGGGGCGGCAATCAGCCCCAGCATTTT
.	TRBV4-3	TRBJ1-2	.	CASSQDWGQYYTF	TGCGCCAGCAGCCAAGATTGGGGGCAGTACTACACCTTC
TRBD1	TRBV2	TRBJ2-1	.	CAGTGPDRVYNEQFF	TGTGCCGGCACGGGCCCGGACAGGGTGTACAATGAGCAGTTCTTC
TRBD1	TRBV6-5	TRBJ2-1	.	CASSLPGTGRNEQFF	TGTGCCAGCAGCCTACCCGGGACAGGCAGAAATGAGCAGTTCTTC
.	TRBV21-1	TRBJ1-5	.	CASSARARDRVSQPQHF	TGTGCCAGCAGCGCACGAGCCCGGGACAGGGTTTCTCAGCCCCAGCATTTT
.	TRBV10-3	TRBJ2-7	.	CAISETGTSYEQYF	TGTGCCATCAGTGAGACAGGGACCTCCTACGAGCAGTACTTC
TRBD2	TRBV4-2	TRBJ2-3	.	CASSPGLDSTDTQYF	TGTGCCAGCAGCCCCGGACTAGATAGCACAGATACGCAGTATTTT
TRBD1	TRBV7-8	TRBJ2-3	.	CASSARDRGGGTDTQYF	TGTGCCAGCAGCGCCAGGGACAGGGGAGGGGGCACAGATACGCAGTATTTT
.	TRBV5-1	TRBJ2-2	few	CASSLAGYNTGELFF	TGCGCCAGCAGCTTGGCAGGGTACAACACCGGGGAGCTGTTTTTT
.	TRBV30	TRBJ1-1	.	CAWRQGMTEAFF	TGTGCCTGGAGACAGGGTATGACTGAAGCTTTCTTT
TRBD1	TRBV5-4	TRBJ1-1	.	CASSLGPRDRAEAFF	TGTGCCAGCAGCTTGGGACCCCGGGACAGGGCTGAAGCTTTCTTT
.	TRBV5-1	TRBJ1-2	.	CASSWGPGDNYGYTF	TGCGCCAGCAGCTGGGGGCCCGGGGATAACTATGGCTACACCTTC
.	TRBV10-3	TRBJ2-7	.	CAISDLGSSYEQYF	TGTGCCATCAGTGACCTGGGGAGCTCCTACGAGCAGTACTTC
TRBD1	TRBV2	TRBJ2-3	.	CASSGRDRGLGDTQYF	TGTGCCAGCAGTGGCCGGGACAGGGGGCTTGGAGATACGCAGTATTTT
TRBD2	TRBV4-3	TRBJ2-3	few	CASSQDHGSGADTQYF	TGCGCCAGCAGCCAAGATCACGGTAGCGGGGCAGATACGCAGTATTTT
.	TRBV4-3	TRBJ1-1	.	CASSQGHRDTEAFF	TGCGCCAGCAGCCAAGGCCACCGGGACACTGAAGCTTTCTTT
TRBD2	TRBV2	TRBJ2-4	.	CASSDGGKRKNIQYF	TGTGCCAGCAGTGACGGGGGGAAACGGAAAAACATTCAGTACTTC
TRBD1	TRBV7-9	TRBJ1-2	.	CASSGRTGGKNYGYTF	TGTGCCAGCAGCGGACGGACAGGGGGCAAAAACTATGGCTACACCTTC
.	TRBV2	TRBJ1-4	.	CASSTEGLRRNEKLFF	TGTGCCAGCAGTACCGAGGGTTTAAGGCGGAATGAAAAACTGTTTTTT
.	TRBV5-6	TRBJ2-3	.	CASSSRGSPDTQYF	TGTGCCAGCAGCTCACGGGGGAGCCCAGATACGCAGTATTTT
TRBD1	TRBV18	TRBJ1-3	.	CASSPEGQSISGNTIYF	TGTGCCAGCTCACCAGAGGGACAGTCGATCTCTGGAAACACCATATATTTT
.	TRBV28	TRBJ1-6	.	CASSSPGQTNSSPLHF	TGTGCCAGCAGTTCACCCGGACAGACTAATAGTTCACCCCTCCACTTT
TRBD2	TRBV4-2	TRBJ2-5	.	CASSPRTSGGGETQYF	TGTGCCAGCAGCCCTCGGACTAGCGGGGGGGGAGAGACCCAGTACTTC
TRBD1	TRBV5-1	TRBJ1-1	.	CASSLAGQGGVVNTEAFF	TGCGCCAGCAGCTTGGCTGGACAGGGTGGGGTGGTGAACACTGAAGCTTTCTTT
.	TRBV27	TRBJ1-1	.	CASSLQGPPTEAFF	TGTGCCAGCAGTTTACAGGGGCCGCCCACTGAAGCTTTCTTT
.	TRBV6-5	TRBJ1-2	.	CASSYALLGGGYTF	TGTGCCAGCAGTTACGCACTCCTAGGTGGTGGCTACACCTTC
.	TRBV30	TRBJ2-7	.	CAWSSGGEQYF	TGTGCCTGGAGTTCCGGGGGTGAGCAGTACTTC